These 10 T cell receptor beta chains share one sample of origin, sequenced in a study of response to subunit inactivated influenza vaccine. TCRdb re-analysed the RT-PCR reads in MiXCR, keeping a single row per CDR3 protein. The sample records about 520,000 distinct CDR3 sequences, roughly 23% being singletons. Sequencing was performed on CD4+ T cells sorted from PBMCs, taken 4 to 6 days after vaccination. These receptors all come from a man aged 45-65 years who received an inactivated influenza vaccine.

This clonotype was counted a few times. This chain connects TRBV29-1 to TRBJ1-2; 10 positions match TRBD1. After removal of 3 bases from V and 7 bases from J, the junction contained 5 bases not matched to a gene. CDR1 is SQVTM and CDR2 is ANQGSEA in the germline V gene. CDR3 size: 13 residues. CDR3 coding DNA: TGCAGCGTTGAGAGACAGGGGGCGTTTGGCTACACCTTC. This sequence encodes CSVERQGAFGYTF.

V usage is TRBV12-3 or TRBV12-4 and J usage is TRBJ2-3; D possibly corresponds to TRBD1 (5 bases). The CDR3 covers 16 residues. Trimming cost V 6 bases and J 5 bases, with 21 bases left between them. CDR3 region: CASRMSVKVRGDTQYF. The CDR3 DNA is TGTGCCAGCAGGATGAGCGTCAAGGTTAGGGGAGATACGCAGTATTTT.

This clonotype turned up a few times. The chain employs TRBV7-2 and TRBJ2-7; 7 bases map to TRBD2. The CDR3 length is 14 residues. V shed 5 bases, J shed 0 bases, and the junction held 4 bases outside the gene matches. Per germline, CDR1 SGHTA and CDR2 FQGNSA. As DNA, the CDR3 is TGTGCCAGCAGCGCCGGGGGGACCTCCTACGAGCAGTACTTC. Translated: CASSAGGTSYEQYF.

This clonotype has only a few counts. The J gene is TRBJ1-2, the V gene TRBV20-1; 7 bases agree with TRBD1. V was pared by 5 bases and J by 7 bases, with 10 bases of the junction left unmatched. Germline V lookup: CDR1 DFQATT, CDR2 SNEGSKA (reference sequence). CDR3 length: 13 residues. This CDR3 is CSAVVTGRPGYTF. The CDR3 DNA reads as TGCAGTGCTGTTGTGACAGGGAGGCCTGGCTACACCTTC.

This clonotype showed up just a few times. V and J are TRBV7-9 and TRBJ1-5, with D perhaps matching TRBD1 (5 bases). Germline values: CDR1 SEHNR, CDR2 FQNEAQ (reference sequence). The CDR3 contains 14 residues. Trimming cost V 5 bases and J 7 bases, with 15 bases left between them. The CDR3 sequence: CASSLGGFGQPQHF. CDR3 sequence (DNA): TGTGCCAGCAGCCTCGGGGGGTTCGGGCAGCCCCAGCATTTT.

This clonotype was counted only a few times. The V and J genes are TRBV27 and TRBJ2-3, with D perhaps matching TRBD1 (7 bases). Per germline, CDR1 MNHEY and CDR2 SMNVEV (reference sequence). Trimming removed 1 base from V and 1 base from J, with 12 bases in between. This CDR3 has 16 residues. The CDR3 spells CASSLLGGTGTDTQYF. In DNA form, the CDR3 reads TGTGCCAGCAGTTTATTAGGCGGGACAGGCACAGATACGCAGTATTTT.

This clonotype turned up a few times. Written as DNA, the CDR3 is TGCAGTGCTAGAATAACAGGGGAACAGCCCCAGCATTTT. Protein product: CSARITGEQPQHF. The chain couples TRBV20-1 to TRBJ1-5, with TRBD1 matching 7 bases. This CDR3 is built from 13 residues. V lost 2 bases, J lost 7 bases, and 5 bases stayed unmatched. Germline CDR1 is DFQATT and CDR2 is SNEGSKA (reference sequence).

This clonotype was counted at least ten times. The chain is built from TRBV20-1 and TRBJ2-1; 8 nucleotides agree with TRBD2. The J segment lost 0 bases and the V segment lost 3 bases, leaving 7 bases of the junction unmatched. This CDR3 has 16 residues. CDR1 DFQATT and CDR2 SNEGSKA come from the germline V gene (reference sequence). The CDR3 nucleotides are TGCAGTGCTAGGGACCTAGCGGGCACCTCCTACAATGAGCAGTTCTTC. It yields the protein CSARDLAGTSYNEQFF.

J is TRBJ2-1 and V is TRBV9; 8 positions match TRBD1. In germline, CDR1 is SGDLS, CDR2 YYNGEE. Trimming removed 0 bases from V and 3 bases from J; junction bases left unmatched: 2. The CDR3 is made up of 15 amino acids. The CDR3 loop reads CASSVAGGDYNEQFF. In DNA, the CDR3 is TGTGCCAGCAGCGTAGCAGGGGGCGACTACAATGAGCAGTTCTTC.

The chain uses TRBV28 and TRBJ1-2; TRBD1 is a possible D gene (5 bases). The ends were cut back, 6 bases at V and 5 bases at J, with 10 bases in the middle. The CDR3 spans 12 residues. Germline CDR1 and CDR2: MDHEN and SYDVKM. In DNA form, the CDR3 reads TGTGCCAGCAGGCTGACAGATTATGGCTACACCTTC. Its protein is CASRLTDYGYTF.